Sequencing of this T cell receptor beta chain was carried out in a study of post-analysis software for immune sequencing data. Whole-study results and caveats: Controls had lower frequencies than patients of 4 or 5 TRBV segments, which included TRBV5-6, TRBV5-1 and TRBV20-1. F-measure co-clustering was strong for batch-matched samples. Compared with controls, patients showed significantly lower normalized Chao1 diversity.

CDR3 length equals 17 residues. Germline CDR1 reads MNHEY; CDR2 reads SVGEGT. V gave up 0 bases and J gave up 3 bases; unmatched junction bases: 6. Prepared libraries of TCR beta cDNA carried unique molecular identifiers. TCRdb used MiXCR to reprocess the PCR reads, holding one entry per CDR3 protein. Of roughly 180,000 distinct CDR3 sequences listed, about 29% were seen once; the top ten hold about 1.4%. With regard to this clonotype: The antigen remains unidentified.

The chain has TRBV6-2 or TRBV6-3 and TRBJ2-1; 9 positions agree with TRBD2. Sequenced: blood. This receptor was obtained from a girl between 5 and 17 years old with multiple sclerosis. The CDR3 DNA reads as TGTGCCAGCAGTTACTCCAGCCCTAGCGGGATCTACAATGAGCAGTTCTTC. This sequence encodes CASSYSSPSGIYNEQFF.